The clone carrying this TCR beta chain has more than one count but fewer than ten. CDR1 is SNHLY, CDR2 FYNNEI, per germline. This CDR3 spans 14 amino acids. V lost 6 bases, J lost 0 bases, and 12 bases lay in between. As the template, RNA transcripts were used to amplify TCR beta CDR3 regions. Following a first-round RT-PCR that used HTBI primers, a second-round multiplex PCR was carried out. TCRdb re-called the multiplex PCR reads with MiXCR, one entry per CDR3 protein. The sample lists some 750,000 distinct CDR3 sequences, 40% seen once, with 44% in the top ten. The record originates from a study of Graves' ophthalmopathy and Graves' hyperthyroidism. In the study overall: Researchers obtained peripheral blood at initial diagnosis, before any treatment had begun.

Certain patients were not enrolled. These were patients with other autoimmune diseases, uncontrolled infections, pregnancy or lactation. Orbital computed tomography, together with clinical symptoms, serum thyroxine, TRAb and thyroid ultrasound, was used for diagnosis. The PBMC fraction was derived from around 9.5 ml of fresh peripheral blood. This chain uses TRBV2 with TRBJ2-7; D possibly matches TRBD1 or TRBD2 (5 bases each). Sequencing was performed on peripheral blood. The sequence derives from an adult man with Graves' ophthalmopathy. This chain's CDR3 is CASRRGQYSYEQYF. The CDR3 DNA reads as TGTGCCAGCAGGAGGGGTCAATACTCCTACGAGCAGTACTTC.